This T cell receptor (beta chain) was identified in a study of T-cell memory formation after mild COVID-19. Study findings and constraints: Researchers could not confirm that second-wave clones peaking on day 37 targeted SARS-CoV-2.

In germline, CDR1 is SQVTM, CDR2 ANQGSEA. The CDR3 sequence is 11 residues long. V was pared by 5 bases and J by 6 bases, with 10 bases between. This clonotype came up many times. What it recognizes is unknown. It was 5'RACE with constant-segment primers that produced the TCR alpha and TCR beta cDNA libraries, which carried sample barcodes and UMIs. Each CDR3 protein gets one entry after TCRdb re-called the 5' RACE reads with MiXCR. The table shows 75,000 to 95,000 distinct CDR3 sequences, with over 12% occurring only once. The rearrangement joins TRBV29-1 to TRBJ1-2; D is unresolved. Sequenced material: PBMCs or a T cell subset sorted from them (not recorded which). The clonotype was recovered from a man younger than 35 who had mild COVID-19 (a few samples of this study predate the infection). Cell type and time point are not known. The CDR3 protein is CSVRAEDGYTF. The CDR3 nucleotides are TGCAGCGTTCGGGCAGAGGATGGCTACACCTTC.